Listed below are T cell receptor beta chains from one sample, sequenced in a study of blood T cell repertoires in COVID-19. TCRdb keeps only in-frame clones here, not all; method: immunoSEQ multiplex PCR. This sample has about 190,000 clones; approximately 91% occur once, and the top ten carry about 6.6%. The material sequenced was peripheral blood. The receptor set was obtained from a middle-aged woman who had recovered from COVID-19. Both conserved end residues are part of each CDR3. Clone sizes are given selectively: once, few, many, or a class where the clone is expanded.

TRBV27	.	TRBJ2-5	CASSPEGWRETQYF
TRBV27	.	TRBJ2-7	CASSRGQGFYEQYF
TRBV5-1	.	TRBJ2-5	CASSVLQGNGETQYF
TRBV28	.	TRBJ2-5	CASSLFPGKETQYF
TRBV19	once	TRBJ2-2	CASNKGSRGYTGELFF
TRBV6-6	.	TRBJ2-2	CASSYSWGGTGELFF
TRBV5-6	once	TRBJ2-7	CASSPGSYYEQYF
TRBV28	.	TRBJ1-5	CASRNDRASNQPQHF
TRBV27	.	TRBJ1-5	CASSLSAGWSQPQHF
TRBV5-1	.	TRBJ1-6	CASSLEWQGGESPLHF
TRBV7-3	.	TRBJ2-2	CASSLTPAGGTGELFF
TRBV6-2/TRBV6-3	.	TRBJ1-1	CASSYGPGNTEAFF
TRBV19	.	TRBJ2-2	CASGTSGILGELFF
TRBV24-1	few	TRBJ1-5	CATRGWQPQHF
TRBV2	once	TRBJ2-1	CASSVSVYNEQFF
TRBV27	.	TRBJ1-2	CASSTTTGRSFNYGYTF
TRBV10-1	.	TRBJ2-7	CASNRGGDEQYF
TRBV27	.	TRBJ1-5	CASSLGQINQPQHF
TRBV16	.	TRBJ2-5	CASSQTGTSHETQYF
TRBV6-2/TRBV6-3	.	TRBJ2-7	CASSSRTGTYEQYF
TRBV5-1	.	TRBJ1-4	CASSLVTGDEKLFF
TRBV11-2	.	TRBJ2-1	CASSSVEQFF
TRBV19	once	TRBJ2-7	CASSTRGGVLSYEQYF
TRBV10-3	.	TRBJ2-2	CAISATTGGDTGELFF
TRBV19	.	TRBJ2-3	CASSLAGEADTQYF
TRBV18	.	TRBJ2-4	CASSRPSGRESSIQYF
TRBV6-5	once	TRBJ2-7	CASSPTSAFSYEQYF
TRBV9	.	TRBJ2-1	CASSVVVAGAEEQFF
TRBV12-3/TRBV12-4	once	TRBJ1-2	CASSTGKYGYTF
TRBV19	few	TRBJ2-7	CASSAGQSYEQYF
TRBV24-1	.	TRBJ1-5	CATSDGGTGGLQPQHF
TRBV6-2/TRBV6-3	.	TRBJ1-6	CASSNRSPLHF
TRBV18	.	TRBJ1-1	CASSPLTPTRGPEAFF
TRBV6-5	few	TRBJ1-5	CASREGNDQPQHF
TRBV5-1	.	TRBJ2-3	CASSLTSGSLDTQYF
TRBV5-1	.	TRBJ2-5	CASSMGTSGEETQYF
TRBV6-1	.	TRBJ2-5	CASSEGLAGGQETQYF
TRBV6-5	.	TRBJ1-2	CASSYSGGSYGYTF
TRBV7-8	.	TRBJ2-5	CASRPDQETQYF
TRBV11-2	.	TRBJ2-5	CASSLLPGGSKETQYF
TRBV28	.	TRBJ2-2	CASSLDGLAGGSGELFF
TRBV12-3/TRBV12-4	.	TRBJ2-1	CASRGGSYNEQFF